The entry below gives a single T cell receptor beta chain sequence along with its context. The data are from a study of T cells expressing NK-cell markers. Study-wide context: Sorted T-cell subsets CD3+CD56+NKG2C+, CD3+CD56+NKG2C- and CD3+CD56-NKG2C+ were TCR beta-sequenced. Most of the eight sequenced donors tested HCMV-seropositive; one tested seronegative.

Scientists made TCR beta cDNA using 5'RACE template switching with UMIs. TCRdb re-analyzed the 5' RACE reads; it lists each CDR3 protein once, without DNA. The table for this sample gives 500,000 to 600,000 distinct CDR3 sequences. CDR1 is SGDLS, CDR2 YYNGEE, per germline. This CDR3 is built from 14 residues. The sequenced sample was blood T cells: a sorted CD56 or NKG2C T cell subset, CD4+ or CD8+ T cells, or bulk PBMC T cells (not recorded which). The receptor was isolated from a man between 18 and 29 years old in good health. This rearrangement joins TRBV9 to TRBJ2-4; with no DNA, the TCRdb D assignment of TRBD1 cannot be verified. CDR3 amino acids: CASSDGGAKNIQYF.